This T cell receptor (beta chain) was sequenced in a study of blood T cell repertoires in COVID-19. Study summary: Samples came from the United States, Italy and Spain, spanning acute and convalescent COVID-19. T cells, B-cell-depleted T cells, or PBMCs supplied cDNA or gDNA.

As handled by the study authors: Amplifying reference gene primers gave estimates of nucleated cell counts. Profiled with immunoSEQ multiplex PCR; TCRdb holds only in-frame clones, not every one. V, J and clone size are those of that table, while D and trimming were read from the DNA. This table has approximately 45,000 clones, roughly 73% appearing once. The V gene end was trimmed by 7 bases and the J gene end by 10 bases; junction bases not matched to a gene: 15. The CDR3 has 16 amino acids. Germline V lookup: CDR1 MNHEY, CDR2 SMNVEV (reference sequence). The sample consisted of peripheral blood. The TCR was taken from a man at least 80 years old with acute or convalescent COVID-19. The chain carries TRBV27 and TRBJ2-1; 11 nucleotides align to TRBD2. CDR3 loop: CASTTLAGDHPKEQFF. As DNA, the CDR3 is TGTGCCAGCACAACACTAGCGGGAGATCATCCCAAGGAGCAGTTCTTC.